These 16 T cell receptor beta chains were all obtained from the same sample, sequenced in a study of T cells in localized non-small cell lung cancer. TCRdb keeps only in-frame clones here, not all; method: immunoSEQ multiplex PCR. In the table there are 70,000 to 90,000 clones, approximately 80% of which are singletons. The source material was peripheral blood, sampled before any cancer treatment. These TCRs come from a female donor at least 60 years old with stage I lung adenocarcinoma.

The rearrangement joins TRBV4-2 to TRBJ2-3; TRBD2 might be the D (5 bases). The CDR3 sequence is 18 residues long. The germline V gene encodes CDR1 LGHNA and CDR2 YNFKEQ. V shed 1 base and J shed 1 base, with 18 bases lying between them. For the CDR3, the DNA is TGTGCCAGCAGCCAAGTCGTCCCTTTTAAGGAGGGCACAGATACGCAGTATTTT. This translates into CASSQVVPFKEGTDTQYF.

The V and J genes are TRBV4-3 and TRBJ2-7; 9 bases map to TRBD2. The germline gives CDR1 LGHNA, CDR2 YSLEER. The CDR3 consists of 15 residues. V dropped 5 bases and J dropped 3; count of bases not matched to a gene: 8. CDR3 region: CASSTWTSENYEQYF. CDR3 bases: TGCGCCAGCAGCACCTGGACTAGCGAAAACTACGAGCAGTACTTC.

DNA for the CDR3: TGTGCCAGCAGCCTTCTTGGGCCGGATACGCAGTATTTT. It specifies CASSLLGPDTQYF. V is TRBV6-1 and J is TRBJ2-3; D ambiguous. There are 13 residues in the CDR3. The V gene's germline CDR1 is MNHNS and CDR2 SASEGT. V dropped 6 bases and J dropped 6 bases, with 13 bases sitting between them.

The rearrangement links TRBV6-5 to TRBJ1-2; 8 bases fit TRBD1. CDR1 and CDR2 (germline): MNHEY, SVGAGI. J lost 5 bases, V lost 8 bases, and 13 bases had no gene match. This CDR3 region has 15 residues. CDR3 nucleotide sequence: TGTGCCAGCGGACAAATAAGACAGGGGAGGTATGGCTACACCTTC. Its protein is CASGQIRQGRYGYTF.

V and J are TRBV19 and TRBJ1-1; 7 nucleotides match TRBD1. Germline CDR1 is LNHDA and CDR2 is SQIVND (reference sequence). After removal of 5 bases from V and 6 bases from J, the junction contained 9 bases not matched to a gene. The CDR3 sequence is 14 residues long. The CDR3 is CASSPRQGGAEAFF. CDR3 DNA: TGTGCCAGTAGTCCCCGACAGGGAGGTGCTGAAGCTTTCTTT.

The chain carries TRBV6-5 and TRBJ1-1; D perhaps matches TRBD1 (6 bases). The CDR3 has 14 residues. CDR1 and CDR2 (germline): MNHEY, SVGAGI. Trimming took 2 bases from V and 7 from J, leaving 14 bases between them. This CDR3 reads CASSYIIGGGEAFF. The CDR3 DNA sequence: TGTGCCAGCAGTTACATAATAGGGGGTGGTGAAGCTTTCTTT.

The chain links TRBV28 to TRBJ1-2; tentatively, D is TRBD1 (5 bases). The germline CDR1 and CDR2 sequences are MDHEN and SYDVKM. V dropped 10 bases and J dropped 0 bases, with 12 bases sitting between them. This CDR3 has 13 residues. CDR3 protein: CATQTVTNYGYTF. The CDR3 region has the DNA TGTGCCACCCAGACAGTTACTAACTATGGCTACACCTTC.

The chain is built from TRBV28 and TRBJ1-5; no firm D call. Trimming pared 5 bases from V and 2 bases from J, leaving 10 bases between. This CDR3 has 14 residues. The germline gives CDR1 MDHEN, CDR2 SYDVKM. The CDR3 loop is CASSPMVGNQPQHF. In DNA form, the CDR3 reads TGTGCCAGCAGTCCCATGGTTGGCAATCAGCCCCAGCATTTT.

CDR3 nucleotide sequence: TGTGCCAGCAGCCCAATGGTCCAGGTGGCGAACACCGGGGAGCTGTTTTTT. Protein: CASSPMVQVANTGELFF. The chain joins TRBV7-2 to TRBJ2-2; no reliable D call. Trimming shortened V by 5 bases and J by 0 bases, and 16 bases separated the two germline ends. The germline CDR1 and CDR2 sequences are SGHTA and FQGNSA. CDR3 length: 17 residues.

Here the CDR3 DNA reads TGTGCCAGCAGCCAAGTGGGGCATACGCGGGGGGGGCTGAAGACCCAGTACTTC. Protein product: CASSQVGHTRGGLKTQYF. The V gene is TRBV14, the J gene TRBJ2-5, with TRBD2 matching 9 bases. The length of the CDR3 is 18 residues. Unmatched junction bases numbered 15, after V lost 1 base and J lost 6 bases. Germline V gene sequence: CDR1 SGHDN, CDR2 FVKESK.

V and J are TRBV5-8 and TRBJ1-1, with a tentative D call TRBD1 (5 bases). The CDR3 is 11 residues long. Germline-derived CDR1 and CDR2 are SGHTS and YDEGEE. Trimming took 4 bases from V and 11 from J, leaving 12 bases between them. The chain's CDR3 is CASSPANRAFF. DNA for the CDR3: TGTGCCAGCAGCCCCGCTAACAGGGCTTTCTTT.

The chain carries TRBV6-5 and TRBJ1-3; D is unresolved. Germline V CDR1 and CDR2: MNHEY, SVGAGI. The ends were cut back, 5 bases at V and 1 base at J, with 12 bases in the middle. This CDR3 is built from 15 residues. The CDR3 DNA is TGTGCCAGCAGTAGACTACTTGGATCTGGAAACACCATATATTTT. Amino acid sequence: CASSRLLGSGNTIYF.

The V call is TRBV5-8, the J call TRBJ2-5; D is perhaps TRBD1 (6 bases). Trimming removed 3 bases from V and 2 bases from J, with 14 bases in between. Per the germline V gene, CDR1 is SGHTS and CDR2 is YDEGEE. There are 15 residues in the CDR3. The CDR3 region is CASSSADRRQETQYF. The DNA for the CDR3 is TGTGCCAGCAGCTCCGCCGACAGGCGACAAGAGACCCAGTACTTC.

CDR3 in DNA: TGTGCCAGCTCACCACAGCTTGGTGGAGGGACTGGAAACACCATATATTTT. This gives the protein CASSPQLGGGTGNTIYF. The gene calls are TRBV18 and TRBJ1-3; D is uncertain. The CDR3 contains 17 residues. The V gene's germline CDR1 is KGHSH and CDR2 LQKENI. V was cut by 1 base and J by 2 bases, with 15 bases left in between. The full variable domain, its missing parts supplied by reference TRBV18 and TRBJ1-3, is NAGVMQNPRHLVRRRGQEARLRCSPMKGHSHVYWYRQLPEEGLKFMVYLQKENIIDESGMPKERFSAEFPKEGPSILRIQQVVRGDSAAYFCASSPQLGGGTGNTIYFGEGSWLTVV.

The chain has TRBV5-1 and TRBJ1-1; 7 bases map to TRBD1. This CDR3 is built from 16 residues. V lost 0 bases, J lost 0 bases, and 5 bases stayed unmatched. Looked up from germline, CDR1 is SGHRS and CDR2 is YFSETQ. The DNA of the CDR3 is TGCGCCAGCAGCTTGGGTCAGGGGGGACTGAACACTGAAGCTTTCTTT. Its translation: CASSLGQGGLNTEAFF.

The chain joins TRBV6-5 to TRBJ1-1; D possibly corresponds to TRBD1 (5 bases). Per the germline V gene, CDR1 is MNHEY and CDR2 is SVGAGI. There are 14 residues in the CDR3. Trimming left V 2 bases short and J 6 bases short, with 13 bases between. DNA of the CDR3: TGTGCCAGCAGTTACAGGGGCCCCGGGGCTGAAGCTTTCTTT. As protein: CASSYRGPGAEAFF.